This TCR beta chain was retrieved from a study of CD8+ T cells in alopecia areata. Germline assignment: CDR1 SGHTA and CDR2 FQGTGA. V trimming: 5 bases; J trimming: 8 bases; junction bases outside the gene matches: 6. The CDR3 has 14 amino acids. RNA, once extracted, was reverse transcribed into cDNA for use as the sequencing template. The repertoire was sequenced with immunoSEQ multiplex PCR; TCRdb's copy has only in-frame clones and lacks some. The table shows about 210,000 clones, with roughly 64% occurring only once. General study results and limits: Scalp and blood retained many expanded lesional clones during tofacitinib.

Turning to this clone: What it recognizes is unknown.

Described treatment: oral pan-JAK inhibitor, 5-10 mg twice daily. Sequencing used CD4+ T cells sorted from blood, obtained at week 4, from a patient treated with tofacitinib. The genes are TRBV7-3 and TRBJ1-6, with 7 nucleotides matching TRBD1. The origin of this receptor is a human donor with alopecia areata. The CDR3 DNA sequence: TGTGCCAGCAGCCTCGGGACAGAATATTCACCCCTCCACTTT. Residues: CASSLGTEYSPLHF.